This T cell receptor beta chain was retrieved from a study of cytomegalovirus exposure and HLA in healthy donors. The germline CDR1 and CDR2 sequences are MNHNS and SASEGT. The V and J ends lost 6 bases and 0 bases respectively, with 8 bases between them. This CDR3 has 13 amino acids. Primers: 60 Vbeta forward and 13 Jbeta reverse. Produced via immunoSEQ multiplex PCR; TCRdb's table is partial and in-frame only. The table has about 210,000 clones, less than 90% seen once. This chain joins TRBV6-1 and TRBJ1-1, with D perhaps matching TRBD1 (6 bases). Source material: PBMCs. The sequence was collected from a woman between 25 and 40 years old in good health and CMV-seronegative. CDR3 residues: CASRRQVNTEAFF. CDR3 sequence (DNA): TGTGCCAGCAGAAGACAGGTGAACACTGAAGCTTTCTTT.